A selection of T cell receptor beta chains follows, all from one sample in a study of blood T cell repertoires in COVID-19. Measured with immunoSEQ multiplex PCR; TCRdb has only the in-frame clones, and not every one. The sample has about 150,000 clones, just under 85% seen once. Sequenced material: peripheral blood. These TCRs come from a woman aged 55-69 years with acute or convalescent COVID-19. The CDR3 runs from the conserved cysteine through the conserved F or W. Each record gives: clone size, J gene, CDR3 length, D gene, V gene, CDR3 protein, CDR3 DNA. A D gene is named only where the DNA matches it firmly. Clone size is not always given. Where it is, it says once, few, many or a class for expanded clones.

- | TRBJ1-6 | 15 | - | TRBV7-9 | CASSLVQGWDSPLHF | TGTGCCAGCAGCTTAGTTCAGGGGTGGGATTCACCCCTCCACTTT
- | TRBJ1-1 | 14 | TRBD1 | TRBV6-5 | CASRTGTANTEAFF | TGTGCCAGCAGGACCGGGACAGCCAACACTGAAGCTTTCTTT
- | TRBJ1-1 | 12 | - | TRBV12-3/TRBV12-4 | CASQTAGAEAFF | TGTGCCAGCCAAACCGCAGGCGCTGAAGCTTTCTTT
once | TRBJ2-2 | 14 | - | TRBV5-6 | CASSLAQNTGELFF | TGTGCCAGCAGCTTGGCACAGAACACCGGGGAGCTGTTTTTT
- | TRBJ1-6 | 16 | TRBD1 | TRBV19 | CASSTNSGGGNSPLHF | TGTGCCAGTAGTACCAACTCCGGAGGGGGCAATTCACCCCTCCACTTT
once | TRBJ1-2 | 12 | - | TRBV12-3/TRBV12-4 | CASSLGREGYTF | TGTGCCAGCAGTTTGGGGAGGGAGGGCTACACCTTC
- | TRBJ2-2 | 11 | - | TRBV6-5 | CASTSLALLFF | TGTGCCAGCACGAGTCTAGCCCTACTGTTTTTT
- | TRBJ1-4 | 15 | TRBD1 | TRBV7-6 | CASSSTDRGHEKLFF | TGTGCCAGCAGCTCTACGGACAGGGGGCACGAAAAACTGTTTTTT
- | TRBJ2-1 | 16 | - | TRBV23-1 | CASSQLLESSYNEQFF | TGCGCCAGCAGTCAACTCTTGGAGAGCTCCTACAATGAGCAGTTCTTC
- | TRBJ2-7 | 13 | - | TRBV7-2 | CASSNRQIYEQYF | TGTGCCAGCAGCAACCGACAAATCTACGAGCAGTACTTC
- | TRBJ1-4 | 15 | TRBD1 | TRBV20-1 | CSASRQTGGHEKLFF | TGCAGTGCTAGTCGCCAGACAGGGGGGCATGAAAAACTGTTTTTT
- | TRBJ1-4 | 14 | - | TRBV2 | CASSRDIANEKLFF | TGTGCCAGCAGCCGGGACATAGCTAATGAAAAACTGTTTTTT
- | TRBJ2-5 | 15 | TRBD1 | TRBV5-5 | CASSPYRDRVETQYF | TGTGCCAGCAGCCCGTACCGGGACAGGGTGGAGACCCAGTACTTC
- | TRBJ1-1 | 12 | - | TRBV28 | CASSLGAYEAFF | TGTGCCAGCAGTTTAGGGGCGTATGAAGCTTTCTTT
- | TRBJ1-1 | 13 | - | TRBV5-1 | CASSNRDGTEAFF | TGCGCCAGCAGCAACAGGGATGGCACTGAAGCTTTCTTT
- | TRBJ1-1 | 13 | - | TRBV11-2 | CASSPYGEREAFF | TGTGCCAGCAGCCCCTACGGGGAAAGGGAAGCTTTCTTT
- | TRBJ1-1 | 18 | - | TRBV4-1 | CASSQVQGTSRLNTEAFF | TGCGCCAGCAGCCAAGTGCAGGGGACCTCACGCTTGAACACTGAAGCTTTCTTT
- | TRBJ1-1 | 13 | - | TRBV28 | CASSPPDSRPAFF | TGTGCCAGCAGTCCCCCGGACAGTCGTCCGGCTTTCTTT
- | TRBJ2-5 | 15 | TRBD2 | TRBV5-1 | CASSFGAGGLETQYF | TGCGCCAGCAGCTTCGGTGCGGGGGGTTTGGAGACCCAGTACTTC
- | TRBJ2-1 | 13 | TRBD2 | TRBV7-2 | CATKIAGGDEQFF | TGTGCCACTAAGATAGCGGGGGGGGATGAGCAGTTCTTC
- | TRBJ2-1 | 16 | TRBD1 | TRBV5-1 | CASSFGGQGGYNEQFF | TGCGCCAGCAGCTTTGGGGGACAGGGGGGCTACAATGAGCAGTTCTTC
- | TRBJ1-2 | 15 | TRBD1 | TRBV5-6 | CASSSRLGGDYGYTF | TGTGCCAGCAGCTCGAGACTAGGGGGCGACTATGGCTACACCTTC
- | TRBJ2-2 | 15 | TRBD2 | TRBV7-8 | CASSATSGGAGELFF | TGTGCCAGCAGCGCGACTAGCGGGGGGGCCGGGGAGCTGTTTTTT
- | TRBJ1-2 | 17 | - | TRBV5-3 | CARSLSTDQGENYGYTF | TGTGCCAGAAGCTTGTCTACGGACCAGGGCGAGAACTATGGCTACACCTTC
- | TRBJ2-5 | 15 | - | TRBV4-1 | CASSQSGQPQETQYF | TGCGCCAGCAGCCAAAGCGGACAGCCCCAAGAGACCCAGTACTTC
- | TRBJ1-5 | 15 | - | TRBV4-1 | CASSPWDKSNQPQHF | TGCGCCAGCAGCCCCTGGGACAAGAGCAATCAGCCCCAGCATTTT
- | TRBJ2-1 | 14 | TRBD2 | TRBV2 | CASRAGGPVDEQFF | TGTGCCAGCAGAGCGGGGGGGCCGGTCGATGAGCAGTTCTTC
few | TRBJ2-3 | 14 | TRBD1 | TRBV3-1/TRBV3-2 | CASSRDSLTDTQYF | TGTGCCAGCAGCAGGGACAGCCTCACAGATACGCAGTATTTT
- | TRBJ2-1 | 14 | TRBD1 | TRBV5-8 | CASSSVDRDNEQFF | TGTGCCAGCAGCTCTGTCGACAGGGACAATGAGCAGTTCTTC
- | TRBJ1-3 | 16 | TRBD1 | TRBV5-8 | CASSWQGGERANTIYF | TGTGCCAGCAGCTGGCAGGGGGGAGAAAGAGCAAACACCATATATTTT
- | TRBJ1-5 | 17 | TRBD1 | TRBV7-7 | CASSLKGVQGPVQPQHF | TGTGCCAGCAGCTTAAAGGGGGTACAGGGGCCGGTTCAGCCCCAGCATTTT
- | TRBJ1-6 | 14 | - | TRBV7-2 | CASSQGLPNSPLHF | TGTGCCAGCAGCCAGGGACTACCCAATTCACCCCTCCACTTT
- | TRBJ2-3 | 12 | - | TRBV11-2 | CASTLQTDTQYF | TGTGCCAGCACCCTCCAGACAGATACGCAGTATTTT
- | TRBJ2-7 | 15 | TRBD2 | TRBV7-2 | CASSFGTSVYYEQYF | TGTGCCAGCAGCTTCGGGACTAGCGTATACTACGAGCAGTACTTC
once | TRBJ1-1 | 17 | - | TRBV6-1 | CASSEVNRRGRGTEAFF | TGTGCCAGCAGTGAAGTAAATCGGAGGGGACGGGGAACTGAAGCTTTCTTT
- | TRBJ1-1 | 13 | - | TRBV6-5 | CASSLQQNTEAFF | TGTGCCAGCAGCCTACAGCAAAACACTGAAGCTTTCTTT
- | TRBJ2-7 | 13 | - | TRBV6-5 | CASSRQISYEQYF | TGTGCCAGCAGTCGACAGATCTCCTACGAGCAGTACTTC
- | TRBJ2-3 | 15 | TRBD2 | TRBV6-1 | CASSDTSGILDTQYF | TGTGCCAGCAGTGATACTAGCGGGATTTTAGATACGCAGTATTTT
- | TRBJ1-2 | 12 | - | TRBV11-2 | CASSMTGGGYTF | TGTGCCAGCAGCATGACAGGAGGCGGCTACACCTTC
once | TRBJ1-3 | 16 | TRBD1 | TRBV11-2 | CASSLDWQGAGNTIYF | TGTGCCAGCAGCTTAGATTGGCAGGGGGCTGGAAACACCATATATTTT
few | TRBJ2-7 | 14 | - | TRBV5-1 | CASSFTGTTYEQYF | TGCGCCAGCAGCTTTACAGGGACCACCTACGAGCAGTACTTC
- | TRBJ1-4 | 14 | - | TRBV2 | CASRPGLTNEKLFF | TGTGCCAGCAGACCGGGACTAACTAATGAAAAACTGTTTTTT
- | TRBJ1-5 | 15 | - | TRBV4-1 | CASSQVTGLNQPQHF | TGCGCCAGCAGCCAAGTTACAGGGCTAAATCAGCCCCAGCATTTT
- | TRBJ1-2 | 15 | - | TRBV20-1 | CSASLGGQSGHGYTF | TGCAGTGCTAGTCTAGGTGGCCAATCAGGGCATGGCTACACCTTC
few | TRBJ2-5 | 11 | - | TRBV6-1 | CASSDLSPQYF | TGTGCCAGCAGTGATCTCTCCCCCCAGTACTTC
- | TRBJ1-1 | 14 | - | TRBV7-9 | CASSQSGRNTEAFF | TGTGCCAGCAGTCAATCAGGGCGAAACACTGAAGCTTTCTTT
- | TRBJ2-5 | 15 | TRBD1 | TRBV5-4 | CASSRRTGGDETQYF | TGTGCCAGCAGCCGGCGGACAGGGGGCGATGAGACCCAGTACTTC
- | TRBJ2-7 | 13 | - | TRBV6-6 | CASSSTERYEQYF | TGTGCCAGCAGTTCGACAGAACGCTACGAGCAGTACTTC
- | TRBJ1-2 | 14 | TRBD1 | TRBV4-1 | CASSPFGQGYGYTF | TGCGCCAGCAGCCCCTTCGGACAGGGATATGGCTACACCTTC
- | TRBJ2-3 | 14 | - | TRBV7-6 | CASSLGANTDTQYF | TGTGCCAGCAGCTTAGGGGCAAACACAGATACGCAGTATTTT
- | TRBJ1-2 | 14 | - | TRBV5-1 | CASSLGTASYGYTF | TGCGCCAGCAGCTTGGGGACAGCCAGCTATGGCTACACCTTC
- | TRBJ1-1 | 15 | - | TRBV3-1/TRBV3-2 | CASSQVVGGNTEAFF | TGTGCCAGCAGCCAAGTCGTAGGGGGGAACACTGAAGCTTTCTTT
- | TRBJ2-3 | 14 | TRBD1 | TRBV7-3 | CASSRTGGSDTQYF | TGTGCCAGCAGCCGCACAGGGGGCTCAGATACGCAGTATTTT
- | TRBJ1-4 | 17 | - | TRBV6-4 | CASRETLQGSGNEKLFF | TGTGCCAGCAGGGAAACTTTACAGGGATCAGGTAATGAAAAACTGTTTTTT
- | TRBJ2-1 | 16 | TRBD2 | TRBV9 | CASSEPSGASYNEQFF | TGTGCCAGCAGCGAGCCTAGCGGGGCCTCCTACAATGAGCAGTTCTTC